This TCR beta chain appears in the sequencing data of a study of blood T cell repertoires in COVID-19. Looking at the study overall: Sites across the United States, Italy and Spain contributed samples from acute and convalescent COVID-19.

Seattle patients were enrolled while actively infected and followed longitudinally. Original analysis: Reference gene primer amplification gave nucleated cell count estimates. Here immunoSEQ multiplex PCR was the method, and the copy in TCRdb shows in-frame clones only, minus some. V and J calls plus clone size are reproduced from that table; the DNA served to infer D and trimming. The sample lists some 75,000 clones, about 85% occurring once. The CDR3 has 15 residues. Germline CDR1 reads MDHEN; CDR2 reads SYDVKM. The germline V and J ends were trimmed by 2 bases and 1 base, with 9 bases remaining between them.

The sequencing sample was made of peripheral blood. The origin of this receptor is a man aged 50-60 years with COVID-19, enrolled during active disease. The J gene is TRBJ1-3, the V gene TRBV28; D unresolved. CDR3 region: CASSLTQLSGNTIYF. CDR3 nucleotides: TGTGCCAGCAGTTTAACACAGTTATCTGGAAACACCATATATTTT.